Presented here are 12 T cell receptor beta chains from one specimen sequenced in a study of T cells after yellow fever vaccination. TCRdb recomputed calls from the 5' RACE reads with MiXCR, one row per CDR3 protein. The table has 400,000 or so distinct CDR3 sequences, roughly a sixth seen once. The sequences come from PBMCs, collected before the yellow fever booster vaccination. These receptors originate from a man aged 18 to 35 who received the YFV17D yellow fever vaccine.

This clonotype was counted a few times. V gene TRBV6-1 combines with J gene TRBJ2-7, with a possible D match to TRBD2 (6 bases). Germline V gene lookup returns CDR1 MNHNS and CDR2 SASEGT. The V gene lost 3 bases and the J gene lost 6 bases, with 9 bases spanning the gap. CDR3 size: 12 residues. The CDR3 region is CASSEGGAEQYF. CDR3 in DNA: TGTGCCAGCAGTGAGGGGGGAGCCGAGCAGTACTTC.

This clonotype was seen only a few times. This chain joins TRBV18 and TRBJ2-3; 7 bases agree with TRBD1. The germline V gene has CDR1 KGHSH and CDR2 LQKENI. After removal of 2 bases from V and 4 bases from J, the junction contained 9 bases not matched to a gene. The CDR3 extends over 16 amino acids. This CDR3 is CASSPFDRDRPDTQYF. The CDR3 DNA sequence: TGTGCCAGCTCACCATTCGACAGGGACCGACCAGATACGCAGTATTTT.

This clonotype has a handful of counts. The chain uses TRBV7-2 and TRBJ2-2; TRBD1 agrees at 9 bases. Germline assignment: CDR1 SGHTA and CDR2 FQGNSA. This CDR3 comprises 16 residues. V lost 5 bases, J lost 4 bases, and 8 bases stayed unmatched. This chain's CDR3 is CASSPWTGAGTGELFF. In DNA form, the CDR3 reads TGTGCCAGCAGCCCGTGGACAGGGGCGGGCACCGGGGAGCTGTTTTTT.

The chain combines TRBV7-6 with TRBJ1-1; maybe TRBD1 (5 bases). The CDR3 length is 13 residues. CDR1 is SGHVS and CDR2 is FNYEAQ in the germline V gene. V was pared by 6 bases and J by 4 bases, with 12 bases between. CDR3 DNA sequence: TGTGCCAGCAGGGACAATGAGCCCACTGAAGCTTTCTTT. The encoded protein is CASRDNEPTEAFF.

The gene calls are TRBV7-2 and TRBJ2-2; 7 bases agree with TRBD1. The CDR3 totals 15 residues. The V segment lost 1 base and the J segment 8 bases; nucleotides outside the gene matches: 7. Germline V gives CDR1 SGHTA, CDR2 FQGNSA. CDR3 region: CASSLVNEGAGELFF. The CDR3 DNA reads as TGTGCCAGCAGCTTAGTTAACGAGGGGGCAGGGGAGCTGTTTTTT.

The chain recombines TRBV29-1 with TRBJ2-5, with 9 bases fitting TRBD1. The CDR3 loop spans 15 amino acids. Trimming removed 4 bases from V and 4 bases from J; junction bases left unmatched: 10. Per germline, CDR1 SQVTM and CDR2 ANQGSEA. CDR3 amino acids: CSVASGQGKAETQYF. Here the CDR3 DNA reads TGCAGCGTTGCTTCAGGACAGGGGAAGGCAGAGACCCAGTACTTC. The full variable domain, rest sourced from reference TRBV29-1 and TRBJ2-5, is SAVISQKPSRDICQRGTSLTIQCQVDSQVTMMFWYRQQPGQSLTLIATANQGSEATYESGFVIDKFPISRPNLTFSTLTVSNMSPEDSSIYLCSVASGQGKAETQYFGPGTRLLVL.

This clonotype was counted ten times or more. The chain carries TRBV12-3 or TRBV12-4 and TRBJ1-1; D uncertain. The V gene lost 5 bases and the J gene lost 5 bases, with 6 bases spanning the gap. The CDR3 is 11 amino acids. The CDR3 sequence is CASSTGTEAFF. The CDR3 DNA sequence: TGTGCCAGCAGTACCGGGACTGAAGCTTTCTTT.

The rearrangement uses TRBV10-3 and TRBJ2-1; 10 bases agree with TRBD2. V lost 0 bases, J lost 9 bases, and 8 bases stayed unmatched. The germline gives CDR1 ENHRY, CDR2 SYGVKD. The CDR3 length is 16 residues. The DNA of the CDR3 is TGTGCCATCAGTGAGTCAGCAAGCGGGGGGGCCGGTGAGCAGTTCTTC. Translation: CAISESASGGAGEQFF.

This clonotype was seen more than once but under ten times. This sequence joins TRBV21-1 and TRBJ2-1; the DNA was not used to check the table's D call, TRBD1. TRBV21-1 represents a pseudogene. This CDR3 region has 14 residues. The CDR3 protein is CASRQQGLDHEQFF. The DNA of the CDR3 is TGTGCCAGCAGACAACAGGGGCTAGATCATGAGCAGTTCTTC.

This clonotype showed up just a few times. The DNA of the CDR3 is TGCAGCGCTGACAGGGATAATGAAAAACTGTTTTTT. Amino acids: CSADRDNEKLFF. The chain carries TRBV29-1 and TRBJ1-4, with 7 bases aligning to TRBD1. CDR1 is SQVTM and CDR2 is ANQGSEA in the germline V gene. This CDR3 has 12 residues. V was clipped by 7 bases and J by 4 bases; unmatched bases: 3.

The rearrangement uses TRBV6-2 or TRBV6-3 and TRBJ2-2; no firm D call. V dropped 8 bases and J dropped 4 bases, with 8 bases sitting between them. From germline, CDR1 is MNHEY and CDR2 SVGEGT. The CDR3 runs 12 residues. The chain's CDR3 is CASADPTGELFF. In DNA form, the CDR3 reads TGTGCCAGCGCAGATCCCACCGGGGAGCTGTTTTTT.

The chain has TRBV5-1 and TRBJ1-1; maybe TRBD1 (5 bases). V lost 0 bases and J 2 bases, leaving 11 bases between the germline ends. This CDR3 has 15 amino acids. Germline values: CDR1 SGHRS, CDR2 YFSETQ. CDR3 DNA: TGCGCCAGCAGCTTGGCGGGCAGGGTAAACACTGAAGCTTTCTTT. Protein product: CASSLAGRVNTEAFF. Based on the CDR3 plus reference TRBV5-1 and TRBJ1-1, the full variable domain is KAGVTQTPRYLIKTRGQQVTLSCSPISGHRSVSWYQQTPGQGLQFLFEYFSETQRNKGNFPGRFSGRQFSNSRSEMNVSTLELGDSALYLCASSLAGRVNTEAFFGQGTRLTVV.